The 24 T cell receptor beta chains below come from one sample, sequenced in a study of blood T cell repertoires in COVID-19. Generated by immunoSEQ multiplex PCR, the TCRdb table keeps only in-frame clones and is missing some. This table holds 280,000 or so clones, over 75% found once. Source material: PBMCs or T cells enriched from blood (not recorded which). The receptors come from a man younger than 45 who had recovered from COVID-19.

The chain recombines TRBV3-1 (or the pseudogene TRBV3-2) with TRBJ1-6; D gene ambiguous. Trimming took 0 bases from V and 17 from J, leaving 14 bases between them. Germline V lookup: CDR1 LGHDT, CDR2 YNNKEL (reference sequence). This CDR3 has 13 residues. CDR3 sequence (DNA): TGTGCCAGCAGCCAAGATAGAGGTTTAGCCTTCCACTTT. Amino acid sequence: CASSQDRGLAFHF.

This clone was seen a single time. CDR3 sequence (DNA): TGCGCCAGCAGCTTATTCGGGGAGCTTAACTATGGCTACACCTTC. Translated: CASSLFGELNYGYTF. The rearrangement links TRBV5-1 to TRBJ1-2; D ambiguous. The CDR3 consists of 15 residues. The V and J ends lost 2 bases and 1 base respectively, with 12 bases between them. Germline V gene sequence: CDR1 SGHRS, CDR2 YFSETQ.

CDR3 region: CASTIITSETDTQYF. As DNA, the CDR3 is TGTGCCAGCACAATAATAACTAGCGAAACAGATACGCAGTATTTT. The chain is built from TRBV18 and TRBJ2-3, with TRBD2 identical over 7 bases. The CDR3 is 15 amino acids. With 8 bases clipped from V and 3 bases from J, the junction kept 11 bases outside the gene matches. The V gene's germline CDR1 is KGHSH and CDR2 LQKENI.

This chain joins TRBV7-8 and TRBJ2-3, with TRBD2 matching over 11 bases. V lost 3 bases and J lost 4; bases outside the gene matches: 9. The germline V gene encodes CDR1 SGHVS and CDR2 FQNEAQ. This CDR3 has 17 amino acids. CDR3 DNA sequence: TGTGCCAGCAGCTTGGCCCCTTATAGCGGGGGGGCAGATACGCAGTATTTT. As protein: CASSLAPYSGGADTQYF.

The V call is TRBV5-4, the J call TRBJ1-2; 7 bases are shared with TRBD1. Germline V gene sequence: CDR1 SGHNT, CDR2 YYREEE (reference sequence). The CDR3 contains 16 residues. Trimming took 2 bases from V and 4 from J; bases not matched to a gene: 11. CDR3 in DNA: TGTGCCAGCAGCTTACCGGATGAGGGACAGCCCTATGGCTACACCTTC. It translates to CASSLPDEGQPYGYTF.

V usage is TRBV21-1 and J usage is TRBJ1-5; TRBD1 was called by the table and not checked on the DNA. TRBV21-1 is described as a pseudogene. This CDR3 contains 17 residues. In nucleotides, the CDR3 is TGTGCCAGCAGCACCAAACACAGCAAGGAAAGCAATCAGCCCCAGCATTTT. Encoded protein: CASSTKHSKESNQPQHF.

This chain links TRBV5-6 with TRBJ2-7; 7 bases match TRBD2. V lost 4 bases and J lost 1; bases outside the gene matches: 11. The CDR3 covers 16 residues. Germline V CDR1 and CDR2: SGHDT, YYEEEE. As DNA, the CDR3 is TGTGCCAGCAGCCCCCAGGCGGGGGTAAGGTCCTACGAGCAGTACTTC. It yields the protein CASSPQAGVRSYEQYF. The entire variable domain, with the rest obtained from reference TRBV5-6 and TRBJ2-7, is as follows: DAGVTQSPTHLIKTRGQQVTLRCSPKSGHDTVSWYQQALGQGPQFIFQYYEEEERQRGNFPDRFSGHQFPNYSSELNVNALLLGDSALYLCASSPQAGVRSYEQYFGPGTRLTVT.

The chain has TRBV9 and TRBJ1-2, with TRBD1 matching 7 bases. V was clipped by 7 bases and J by 12 bases; unmatched bases: 6. The CDR3 spans 10 residues. Germline-derived CDR1 and CDR2 are SGDLS and YYNGEE. The CDR3 loop is CASGPQGDTF. CDR3 nucleotides: TGTGCCAGCGGACCTCAGGGGGACACCTTC.

The rearrangement joins TRBV5-1 to TRBJ1-2; possible D gene TRBD1, 6 bases. Trimming shortened V by 1 base and J by 6 bases, and 19 bases separated the two germline ends. Germline CDR1 and CDR2: SGHRS and YFSETQ. CDR3 length: 16 amino acids. The CDR3 sequence is CASSLSQGPPVNGYTF. Written as DNA, the CDR3 is TGCGCCAGCAGCTTGAGTCAGGGGCCGCCCGTAAATGGCTACACCTTC.

This chain uses TRBV7-3 with TRBJ2-3; TRBD2 matches at 9 bases. With V trimmed by 5 bases and J by 0 bases, 6 bases remained unmatched. The CDR3 contains 16 residues. Germline CDR1 is SGHTA and CDR2 is FQGTGA. CDR3 sequence reads: CASSAGTSISTDTQYF. CDR3 in DNA: TGTGCCAGCAGCGCGGGGACTAGCATCAGCACAGATACGCAGTATTTT.

CDR3 loop: CSARKTGGLYF. CDR3 coding DNA: TGCAGTGCAAGAAAGACAGGGGGCCTGTACTTC. This sequence joins TRBV20-1 and TRBJ2-7, with 10 bases identical to TRBD1. V lost 6 bases to trimming and J lost 12 bases; unmatched junction nucleotides: 8. This CDR3 comprises 11 residues. In germline, CDR1 is DFQATT, CDR2 SNEGSKA (reference sequence).

This chain uses TRBV29-1 with TRBJ1-3; no definite D call. Trimming took off 6 bases at V and 0 bases at J, with 9 bases between the two ends. The CDR3 length is 13 residues. Per germline, CDR1 SQVTM and CDR2 ANQGSEA. The chain's CDR3 is CSVAVDSGNTIYF. The CDR3 DNA is TGCAGCGTGGCGGTTGACTCTGGAAACACCATATATTTT.

The rearrangement joins TRBV12-3 or TRBV12-4 to TRBJ1-5; 7 nucleotides agree with TRBD1. This CDR3 contains 13 residues. Germline trimming cut 5 bases from V and 6 bases from J; bases unmatched to any gene: 4. CDR3 sequence reads: CASSDRERQPQHF. CDR3 nucleotide sequence: TGTGCCAGCAGTGACAGGGAACGTCAGCCCCAGCATTTT.

The DNA for the CDR3 is TGTGCCAGCAGCTTGATAGGGACAGTGAAAGCTTTCTTT. Encoded protein: CASSLIGTVKAFF. The chain recombines TRBV7-9 with TRBJ1-1, with 7 bases fitting TRBD1. V was pared by 3 bases and J by 9 bases, with 7 bases of the junction left unmatched. Germline loops: CDR1 SEHNR, CDR2 FQNEAQ (reference sequence). The CDR3 length is 13 residues.

V and J are TRBV4-3 and TRBJ1-1; D is ambiguous. V was cut by 0 bases and J by 5 bases, with 16 bases left in between. In germline, CDR1 is LGHNA, CDR2 YSLEER. The CDR3 extends over 16 amino acids. Here the CDR3 DNA reads TGCGCCAGCAGCCAAGAACCGGGTCCCGGTGGGACTGAAGCTTTCTTT. This translates into CASSQEPGPGGTEAFF.

The chain combines TRBV6-5 with TRBJ1-2; D gene ambiguous. CDR3 size: 15 residues. Trimming pared 3 bases from V and 1 base from J, leaving 12 bases between. Looked up from germline, CDR1 is MNHEY and CDR2 is SVGAGI. The CDR3 bases are TGTGCCAGCAGTTATGGACGGACTGTTAACTATGGCTACACCTTC. Its protein is CASSYGRTVNYGYTF.

The rearrangement links TRBV2 to TRBJ1-1; no firm D call. With 1 base removed from V and 10 bases from J, the gap between germline ends came to 16 bases. In germline, CDR1 is SNHLY, CDR2 FYNNEI. CDR3 length: 14 amino acids. CDR3 bases: TGTGCCAGCAGTGAAGGTGTCCAGGCCTACTCAGCTTTCTTT. It encodes CASSEGVQAYSAFF.

The chain carries TRBV5-6 and TRBJ1-1; D remains ambiguous. Between the trimmed V and J ends, which lost 3 bases and 5 bases, there was a span of 5 bases. The length of the CDR3 is 11 residues. CDR1 SGHDT and CDR2 YYEEEE come from the germline V gene. This CDR3 reads CASSWRTEAFF. Written as DNA, the CDR3 is TGTGCCAGCAGCTGGAGAACTGAAGCTTTCTTT.

The chain recombines TRBV9 with TRBJ2-1; tentative D call: TRBD2 (7 bases). The CDR3 covers 15 residues. The V and J ends lost 0 bases and 5 bases respectively, with 12 bases between them. Germline V lookup: CDR1 SGDLS, CDR2 YYNGEE. The CDR3 region has the DNA TGTGCCAGCAGCGTAGGCGGGGGCGATAACAATGAGCAGTTCTTC. Amino acid sequence: CASSVGGGDNNEQFF.

The sample holds a few counts of this clone. The chain combines TRBV5-6 with TRBJ1-5; TRBD1 aligns across 12 bases. The CDR3 sequence is 16 residues long. With 4 bases clipped from V and 6 bases from J, the junction kept 8 bases outside the gene matches. In germline, CDR1 is SGHDT, CDR2 YYEEEE. The DNA for the CDR3 is TGTGCCAGCAGCCAGACCTGGGACAGGGGGCTTCAGCCCCAGCATTTT. It translates to CASSQTWDRGLQPQHF.

For the CDR3, the DNA is TGTGCCAGCAGTCCCGGGACACGAAATTCACCCCTCCACTTT. Amino acid sequence: CASSPGTRNSPLHF. This sequence joins TRBV6-5 and TRBJ1-6, with D possibly TRBD1 on 6 matching bases. Per germline, CDR1 MNHEY and CDR2 SVGAGI. Trimming took 5 bases from V and 7 from J, leaving 12 bases between them. The CDR3 length is 14 residues.

The gene calls are TRBV5-4 and TRBJ2-1; TRBD2 agrees at 7 bases. The ends lost 3 bases at V and 1 base at J; junction bases unmatched: 7. CDR3 length: 16 residues. In germline, CDR1 is SGHNT, CDR2 YYREEE (reference sequence). The CDR3 DNA reads TGTGCCAGCAGCTGGGAGGGCTCCACATCCTACAATGAGCAGTTCTTC. Translating gives CASSWEGSTSYNEQFF.

The rearrangement uses TRBV5-1 and TRBJ2-3; D possibly corresponds to TRBD1 (5 bases). This CDR3 comprises 14 residues. Germline CDR1 is SGHRS and CDR2 is YFSETQ. The V end was cut by 4 bases, the J end by 0 bases, with 9 bases between. For the CDR3, the DNA is TGCGCCAGCAGCCCGACAGTTAGCACAGATACGCAGTATTTT. It specifies CASSPTVSTDTQYF.

The rearrangement links TRBV7-8 to TRBJ1-2; tentatively, D is TRBD1 (5 bases). The germline V and J ends were trimmed by 3 bases and 6 bases, with 11 bases remaining between them. CDR1 and CDR2 from the germline V gene are SGHVS and FQNEAQ. CDR3 length: 13 amino acids. The CDR3 sequence is CASSFGGTDGYTF. The CDR3 bases are TGTGCCAGCAGCTTTGGGGGGACGGATGGCTACACCTTC.